One sample yielded the 19 T cell receptor beta chains listed below, sequenced in a study of shared clonotypes between healthy human individuals. Libraries were prepared by immunoSEQ multiplex PCR; TCRdb keeps only in-frame clonotypes and omits some of them. The sample lists 2 million to 2.5 million clones, approximately 95% occurring once. The sequencing sample was made of naive CD4+ T cells from PBMCs. Subset specified: CD45RA+ positively selected. These receptors originate from a man younger than 35 in good health. Some clones in this sample may be carry-over from other donors' samples.

The gene calls are TRBV5-1 and TRBJ2-1; 9 bases fit TRBD1. The V and J ends lost 4 bases and 5 bases, in that order; junction bases with no gene match: 10. The CDR3 consists of 16 residues. The germline gives CDR1 SGHRS, CDR2 YFSETQ. CDR3 in amino acids: CASSLGGTGSHNEQFF. The CDR3 nucleotides are TGCGCCAGCAGCCTCGGGGGGACAGGGTCCCACAATGAGCAGTTCTTC.

The V gene is TRBV5-1, the J gene TRBJ2-3, with 14 bases that match TRBD2. Germline V gene sequence: CDR1 SGHRS, CDR2 YFSETQ. V was clipped by 4 bases and J by 1 base; unmatched bases: 8. The CDR3 runs 18 residues. The CDR3 protein is CASSPGTSGSWGTDTQYF. For the CDR3, the DNA is TGCGCCAGCAGCCCGGGGACTAGCGGGAGTTGGGGCACAGATACGCAGTATTTT.

The genes are TRBV5-1 and TRBJ1-6; 9 nucleotides agree with TRBD1. The germline V gene encodes CDR1 SGHRS and CDR2 YFSETQ. The CDR3 runs 15 residues. Trimming removed 4 bases from V and 9 bases from J; junction bases left unmatched: 8. The CDR3 loop is CASSPGQGMGSPLHF. The CDR3 coding sequence is TGCGCCAGCAGCCCGGGACAGGGTATGGGTTCACCCCTCCACTTT.

V gene TRBV5-1 combines with J gene TRBJ2-5, with TRBD1 matching over 7 bases. V gave up 4 bases and J gave up 5 bases; unmatched junction bases: 8. Germline V gives CDR1 SGHRS, CDR2 YFSETQ. The CDR3 has 14 amino acids. The CDR3 spells CASSGVQGHETQYF. The CDR3 nucleotides read TGCGCCAGCAGCGGTGTACAGGGGCACGAGACCCAGTACTTC.

This clone is a singleton in its sample. The chain uses TRBV9 and TRBJ2-7; unclear D gene. This CDR3 contains 15 residues. Trimming pared 0 bases from V and 0 bases from J, leaving 10 bases between. In germline, CDR1 is SGDLS, CDR2 YYNGEE. In nucleotides, the CDR3 is TGTGCCAGCAGCGTAGTGGGCGGTCCCTCCTACGAGCAGTACTTC. It yields the protein CASSVVGGPSYEQYF. Full variable domain (rest looked up from reference TRBV9 and TRBJ2-7): DSGVTQTPKHLITATGQRVTLRCSPRSGDLSVYWYQQSLDQGLQFLIQYYNGEERAKGNILERFSAQQFPDLHSELNLSSLELGDSALYFCASSVVGGPSYEQYFGPGTRLTVT.

The CDR3 loop reads CSVEEAVGQPQHF. The CDR3 bases are TGCAGCGTTGAAGAAGCGGTAGGTCAGCCCCAGCATTTT. This rearrangement joins TRBV29-1 to TRBJ1-5; D unresolved. There are 13 residues in the CDR3. Trimming took off 0 bases at V and 6 bases at J, with 9 bases between the two ends. CDR1 and CDR2 from the germline V gene are SQVTM and ANQGSEA.

The chain carries TRBV9 and TRBJ2-1, with 7 positions matching TRBD2. CDR1 is SGDLS and CDR2 is YYNGEE in the germline V gene. The length of the CDR3 is 16 residues. Germline trimming cut 2 bases from V and 6 bases from J; bases unmatched to any gene: 11. The CDR3 region is CASSVEPAGAGNEQFF. In DNA form, the CDR3 reads TGTGCCAGCAGCGTTGAACCGGCGGGAGCGGGCAATGAGCAGTTCTTC. Filled out from reference TRBV9 and TRBJ2-1, the complete variable domain reads DSGVTQTPKHLITATGQRVTLRCSPRSGDLSVYWYQQSLDQGLQFLIQYYNGEERAKGNILERFSAQQFPDLHSELNLSSLELGDSALYFCASSVEPAGAGNEQFFGPGTRLTVL.

The rearrangement uses TRBV9 and TRBJ2-1; D not resolved. CDR3 size: 13 residues. Between the trimmed V and J ends, which lost 3 bases and 6 bases, there was a span of 10 bases. CDR1 and CDR2 from the germline V gene are SGDLS and YYNGEE. CDR3 coding DNA: TGTGCCAGCAGCGCCCAGGAAATCAATGAGCAGTTCTTC. This codes for CASSAQEINEQFF. Drawing the rest from reference TRBV9 and TRBJ2-1, the complete variable domain is DSGVTQTPKHLITATGQRVTLRCSPRSGDLSVYWYQQSLDQGLQFLIQYYNGEERAKGNILERFSAQQFPDLHSELNLSSLELGDSALYFCASSAQEINEQFFGPGTRLTVL.

The gene calls are TRBV5-1 and TRBJ2-5; D is tentatively TRBD1 or TRBD2 (5 bases each). V lost 4 bases and J 4 bases, leaving 11 bases between the germline ends. Germline assignment: CDR1 SGHRS and CDR2 YFSETQ. The CDR3 totals 13 residues. The CDR3 region has the DNA TGCGCCAGCAGCAGGGGAGATGGAGAGACCCAGTACTTC. It translates to CASSRGDGETQYF.

This clone came up a few times. The chain joins TRBV29-1 to TRBJ1-1; D gene uncertain. V shed 5 bases and J shed 3 bases, with 10 bases lying between them. The CDR3 has 12 amino acids. CDR1 is SQVTM and CDR2 is ANQGSEA in the germline V gene. The CDR3, as DNA: TGCAGCGTTTCAGACGACTACACTGAAGCTTTCTTT. Its translation: CSVSDDYTEAFF.

The chain recombines TRBV20-1 with TRBJ2-1; D possibly uses TRBD1 or TRBD2 (6 bases each). Germline CDR1 reads DFQATT; CDR2 reads SNEGSKA (reference sequence). The CDR3 consists of 10 residues. Trimming removed 6 bases from V and 15 bases from J, with 15 bases in between. CDR3 DNA sequence: TGCAGTGCGGGGGGCCAGGGGTTGTTCTTC. It yields the protein CSAGGQGLFF.

This rearrangement joins TRBV29-1 to TRBJ1-1, with D perhaps TRBD1 (6 bases). Trimming cost V 3 bases and J 4 bases, with 18 bases left between them. In germline, CDR1 is SQVTM, CDR2 ANQGSEA. This CDR3 region has 15 residues. The CDR3 protein is CSVEAIQGIGTEAFF. The CDR3 nucleotides read TGCAGCGTTGAGGCCATACAGGGTATCGGCACTGAAGCTTTCTTT.

The chain joins TRBV7-3 to TRBJ1-2, with a weak D call TRBD1 (5 bases). Germline V gene data show CDR1 as SGHTA and CDR2 as FQGTGA. V dropped 5 bases and J dropped 8 bases, with 18 bases sitting between them. The CDR3 has 14 residues. The CDR3 spells CASSLGPGLQGYTF. CDR3 in DNA: TGTGCCAGCAGCCTCGGTCCGGGACTCCAAGGCTACACCTTC.

V is TRBV5-6 and J is TRBJ1-6, with 10 bases identical to TRBD1. The CDR3 consists of 15 residues. V was clipped by 2 bases and J by 6 bases; unmatched bases: 2. Germline loops: CDR1 SGHDT, CDR2 YYEEEE. The CDR3 region is CASSFGDRGNSPLHF. CDR3 nucleotide sequence: TGTGCCAGCAGCTTTGGGGACAGGGGTAATTCACCCCTCCACTTT.

V gene TRBV7-2 combines with J gene TRBJ1-2, with a possible D match to TRBD1 (6 bases). This CDR3 spans 15 amino acids. V was trimmed by 3 bases and J by 4 bases, leaving 15 bases between them. Germline CDR1 and CDR2: SGHTA and FQGNSA. The chain's CDR3 is CASSFGPGQPYGYTF. DNA for the CDR3: TGTGCCAGCAGCTTCGGCCCCGGACAGCCCTATGGCTACACCTTC.

The gene calls are TRBV5-5 and TRBJ2-7; 7 bases match TRBD1. Germline CDR1 reads SGHKS; CDR2 reads YYEKEE (reference sequence). The CDR3 runs to 14 residues. The V segment lost 4 bases and the J segment 4 bases; nucleotides outside the gene matches: 8. The CDR3 reads CASSLWTGKYEQYF. CDR3 DNA: TGTGCCAGCAGCCTATGGACAGGAAAATACGAGCAGTACTTC.

This chain uses TRBV2 with TRBJ1-4, with D possibly matching TRBD1 (6 bases). Germline CDR1 and CDR2: SNHLY and FYNNEI. V was clipped by 5 bases and J by 1 base, with 11 bases between them. The CDR3 loop spans 15 amino acids. This chain's CDR3 is CASSLGGLTNEKLFF. CDR3 coding DNA: TGTGCCAGCAGTTTGGGGGGGCTAACTAATGAAAAACTGTTTTTT.

The chain carries TRBV11-3 and TRBJ2-7; either TRBD1 or TRBD2 may supply D (5 bases each). This CDR3 has 14 amino acids. Between the trimmed V and J ends, which lost 5 bases and 6 bases, there was a span of 17 bases. Germline V gene data show CDR1 as SGHNT and CDR2 as YENEEA. The CDR3 protein is CASSPPVGDGEQYF. The CDR3 DNA follows: TGTGCCAGCAGCCCCCCCGTGGGGGACGGCGAGCAGTACTTC. The full variable domain, in which reference TRBV11-3 and TRBJ2-7 provide the parts outside the CDR3, is EAGVVQSPRYKIIEKKQPVAFWCNPISGHNTLYWYLQNLGQGPELLIRYENEEAVDDSQLPKDRFSAERLKGVDSTLKIQPAELGDSAVYLCASSPPVGDGEQYFGPGTRLTVT.

V gene TRBV28 combines with J gene TRBJ2-7; 9 bases fit TRBD1. V dropped 8 bases and J dropped 6; count of bases not matched to a gene: 11. CDR3 size: 14 residues. Germline V CDR1 and CDR2: MDHEN, SYDVKM. CDR3 residues: CASSWRDREGEQYF. CDR3 bases: TGTGCCAGCTCATGGAGGGACAGGGAGGGCGAGCAGTACTTC.